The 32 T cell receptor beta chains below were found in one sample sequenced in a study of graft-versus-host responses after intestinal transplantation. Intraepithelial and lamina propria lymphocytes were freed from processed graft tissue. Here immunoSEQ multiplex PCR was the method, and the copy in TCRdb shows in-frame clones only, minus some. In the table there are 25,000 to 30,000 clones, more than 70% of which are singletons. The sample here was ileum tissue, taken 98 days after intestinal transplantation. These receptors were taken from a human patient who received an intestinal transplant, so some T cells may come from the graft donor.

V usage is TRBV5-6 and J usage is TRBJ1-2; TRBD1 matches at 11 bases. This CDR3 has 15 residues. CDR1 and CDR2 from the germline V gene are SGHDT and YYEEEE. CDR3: CASFPPGTGGYGYTF. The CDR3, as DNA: TGTGCGTCATTCCCGCCTGGGACAGGGGGTTATGGCTACACCTTC.

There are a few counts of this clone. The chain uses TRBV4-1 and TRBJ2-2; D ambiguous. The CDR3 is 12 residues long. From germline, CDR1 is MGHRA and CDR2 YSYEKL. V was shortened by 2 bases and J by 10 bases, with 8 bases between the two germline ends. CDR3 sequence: CASSQPPQELFF. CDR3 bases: TGCGCCAGCAGCCAACCTCCCCAGGAGCTGTTTTTT.

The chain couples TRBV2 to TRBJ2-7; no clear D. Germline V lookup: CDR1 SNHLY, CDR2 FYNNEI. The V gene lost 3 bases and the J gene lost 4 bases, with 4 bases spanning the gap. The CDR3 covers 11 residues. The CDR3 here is CASSDTYEQYF. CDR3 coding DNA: TGTGCCAGCAGTGATACATACGAGCAGTACTTC.

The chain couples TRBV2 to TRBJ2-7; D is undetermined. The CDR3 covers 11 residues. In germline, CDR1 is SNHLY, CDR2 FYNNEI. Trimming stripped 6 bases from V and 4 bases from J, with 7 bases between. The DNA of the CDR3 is TGTGCCAGCAGGACATCTTACGAGCAGTACTTC. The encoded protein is CASRTSYEQYF.

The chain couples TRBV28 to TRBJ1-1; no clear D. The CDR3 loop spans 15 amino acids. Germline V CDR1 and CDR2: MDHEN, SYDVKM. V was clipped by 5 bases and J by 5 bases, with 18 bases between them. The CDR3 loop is CASSPLDPFRTEAFF. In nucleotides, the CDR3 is TGTGCCAGCAGTCCCTTAGACCCCTTTAGGACTGAAGCTTTCTTT. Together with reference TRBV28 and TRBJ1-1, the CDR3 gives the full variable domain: DVKVTQSSRYLVKRTGEKVFLECVQDMDHENMFWYRQDPGLGLRLIYFSYDVKMKEKGDIPEGYSVSREKKERFSLILESASTNQTSMYLCASSPLDPFRTEAFFGQGTRLTVV.

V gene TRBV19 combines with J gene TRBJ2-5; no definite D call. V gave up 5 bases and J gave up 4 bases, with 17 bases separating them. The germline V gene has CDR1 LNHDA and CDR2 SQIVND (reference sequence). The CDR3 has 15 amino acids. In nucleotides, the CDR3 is TGTGCCAGTAGTTTTGCGGCACGAGTTGGAGAGACCCAGTACTTC. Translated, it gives CASSFAARVGETQYF.

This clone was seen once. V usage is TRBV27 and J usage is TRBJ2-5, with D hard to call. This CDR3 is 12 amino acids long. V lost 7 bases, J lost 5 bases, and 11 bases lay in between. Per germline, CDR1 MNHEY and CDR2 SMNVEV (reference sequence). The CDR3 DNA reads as TGTGCCAGCATCGGTAGTCACGAGACCCAGTACTTC. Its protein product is CASIGSHETQYF.

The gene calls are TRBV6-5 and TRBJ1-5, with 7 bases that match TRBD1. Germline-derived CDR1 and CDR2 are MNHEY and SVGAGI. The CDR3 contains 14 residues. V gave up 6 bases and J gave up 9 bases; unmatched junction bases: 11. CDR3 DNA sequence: TGTGCCAGCAGAGTGACAGGGCCGCTTGGGCCCCAGCATTTT. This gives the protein CASRVTGPLGPQHF.

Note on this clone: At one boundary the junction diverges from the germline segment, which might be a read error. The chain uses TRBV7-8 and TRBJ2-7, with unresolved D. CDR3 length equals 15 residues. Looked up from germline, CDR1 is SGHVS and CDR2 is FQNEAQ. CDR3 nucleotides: TGTGCCAGCATCTTAGACGTATACCTACCCGGTGAGCGGTACTTC. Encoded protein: CASILDVYLPGERYF.

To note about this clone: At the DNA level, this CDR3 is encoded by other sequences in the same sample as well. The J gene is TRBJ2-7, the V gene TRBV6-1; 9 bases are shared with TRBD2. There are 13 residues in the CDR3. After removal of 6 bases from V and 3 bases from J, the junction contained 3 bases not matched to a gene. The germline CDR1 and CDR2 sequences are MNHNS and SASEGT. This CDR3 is CASSLAGLYEQYF. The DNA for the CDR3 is TGTGCCAGCAGCCTAGCGGGGCTCTACGAGCAGTACTTC.

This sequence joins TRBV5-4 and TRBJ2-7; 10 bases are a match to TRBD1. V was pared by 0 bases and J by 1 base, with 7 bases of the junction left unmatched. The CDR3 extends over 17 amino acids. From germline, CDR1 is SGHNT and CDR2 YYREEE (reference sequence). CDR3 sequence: CASSLDPDRGKSYEQYF. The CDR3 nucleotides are TGTGCCAGCAGCTTGGATCCGGACAGGGGGAAGTCCTACGAGCAGTACTTC.

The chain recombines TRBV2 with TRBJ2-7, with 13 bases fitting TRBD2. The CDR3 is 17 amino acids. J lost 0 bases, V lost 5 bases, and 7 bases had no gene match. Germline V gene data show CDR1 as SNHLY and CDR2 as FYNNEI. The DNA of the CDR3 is TGTGCCAGCAGTCAACAGACTAGCGGGGGGTCCTCCTACGAGCAGTACTTC. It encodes CASSQQTSGGSSYEQYF.

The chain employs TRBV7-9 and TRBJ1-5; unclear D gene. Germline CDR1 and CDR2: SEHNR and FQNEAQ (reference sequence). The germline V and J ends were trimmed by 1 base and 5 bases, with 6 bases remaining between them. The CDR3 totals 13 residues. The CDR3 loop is CASSLDPDQPQHF. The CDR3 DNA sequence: TGTGCCAGCAGCTTAGACCCGGATCAGCCCCAGCATTTT.

Here the CDR3 reads CASRIRTQYNEQFF. In DNA, the CDR3 is TGTGCCAGCAGAATAAGGACCCAATACAATGAGCAGTTCTTC. The chain joins TRBV5-6 to TRBJ2-1; D is uncertain. The V gene lost 5 bases and the J gene lost 4 bases, with 13 bases spanning the gap. From germline, CDR1 is SGHDT and CDR2 YYEEEE. This CDR3 spans 14 amino acids.

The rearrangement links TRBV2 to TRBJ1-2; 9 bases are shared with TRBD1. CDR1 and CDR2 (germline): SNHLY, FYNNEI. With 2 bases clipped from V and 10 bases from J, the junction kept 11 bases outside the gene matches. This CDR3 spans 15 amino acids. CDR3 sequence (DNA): TGTGCCAGCAGTGAAATCGGACAGGGGTCTACTTCCTACACCTTC. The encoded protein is CASSEIGQGSTSYTF.

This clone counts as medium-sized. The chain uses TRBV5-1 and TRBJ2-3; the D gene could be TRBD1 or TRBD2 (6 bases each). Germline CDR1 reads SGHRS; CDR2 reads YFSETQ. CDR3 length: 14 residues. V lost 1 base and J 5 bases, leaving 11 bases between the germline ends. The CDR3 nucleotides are TGCGCCAGCAGCTTGTTGGGGGGCTTAGATACGCAGTATTTT. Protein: CASSLLGGLDTQYF.

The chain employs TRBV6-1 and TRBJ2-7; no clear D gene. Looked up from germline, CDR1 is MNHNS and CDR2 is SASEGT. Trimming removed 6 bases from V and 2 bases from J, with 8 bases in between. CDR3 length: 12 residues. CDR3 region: CASSSGPYEQYF. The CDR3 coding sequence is TGTGCCAGCAGCTCCGGACCCTACGAGCAGTACTTC.

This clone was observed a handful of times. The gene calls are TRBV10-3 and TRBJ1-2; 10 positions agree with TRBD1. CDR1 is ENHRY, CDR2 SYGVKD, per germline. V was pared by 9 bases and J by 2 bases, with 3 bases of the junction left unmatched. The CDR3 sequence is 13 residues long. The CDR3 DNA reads TGTGCCATGTGGGACAGGGGAAACTATGGCTACACCTTC. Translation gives CAMWDRGNYGYTF.

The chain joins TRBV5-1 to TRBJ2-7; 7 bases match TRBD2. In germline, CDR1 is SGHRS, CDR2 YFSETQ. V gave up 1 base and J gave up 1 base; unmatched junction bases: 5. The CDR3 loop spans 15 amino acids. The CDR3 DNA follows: TGCGCCAGCAGCTTGTGGTGGGAGGGTTCCTACGAGCAGTACTTC. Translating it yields CASSLWWEGSYEQYF.

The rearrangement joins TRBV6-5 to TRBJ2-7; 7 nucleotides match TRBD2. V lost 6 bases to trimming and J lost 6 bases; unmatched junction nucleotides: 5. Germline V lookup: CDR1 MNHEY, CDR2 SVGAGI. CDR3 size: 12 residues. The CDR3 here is CASRPPSGEQYF. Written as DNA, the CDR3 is TGTGCCAGCAGGCCTCCTAGCGGCGAGCAGTACTTC.

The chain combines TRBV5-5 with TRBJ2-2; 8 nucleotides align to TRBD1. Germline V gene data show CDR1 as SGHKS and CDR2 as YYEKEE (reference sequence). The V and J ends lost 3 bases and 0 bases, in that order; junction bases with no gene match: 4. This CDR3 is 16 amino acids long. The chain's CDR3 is CASSSGQAANTGELFF. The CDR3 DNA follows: TGTGCCAGCAGCTCGGGACAGGCCGCGAACACCGGGGAGCTGTTTTTT.

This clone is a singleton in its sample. CDR3 protein: CASSHPPRTVQETQYF. The CDR3 region has the DNA TGCGCCAGCAGCCACCCACCGAGGACGGTCCAAGAGACCCAGTACTTC. The gene calls are TRBV4-1 and TRBJ2-5; D gene uncertain. The ends were cut back, 3 bases at V and 1 base at J, with 15 bases in the middle. The CDR3 consists of 16 residues. Germline lookup yields CDR1 MGHRA and CDR2 YSYEKL.

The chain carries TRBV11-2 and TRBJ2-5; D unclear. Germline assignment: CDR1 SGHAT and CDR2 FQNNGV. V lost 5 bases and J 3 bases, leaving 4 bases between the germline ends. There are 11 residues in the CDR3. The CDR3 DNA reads TGTGCCAGCAGCCTTAAAGAGACCCAGTACTTC. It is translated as CASSLKETQYF.

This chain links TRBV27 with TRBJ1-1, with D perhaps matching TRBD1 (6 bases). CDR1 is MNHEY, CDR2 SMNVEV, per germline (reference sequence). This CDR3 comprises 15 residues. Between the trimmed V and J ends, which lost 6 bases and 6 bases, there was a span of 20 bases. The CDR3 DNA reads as TGTGCCAGCAGAGAGGGCAGGGCAGGGGAGGCTGAAGCTTTCTTT. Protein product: CASREGRAGEAEAFF.

The CDR3 protein is CASSLWGSGDTEAFF. DNA of the CDR3: TGTGCCAGCAGCTTATGGGGGTCAGGGGACACTGAAGCTTTCTTT. This rearrangement joins TRBV11-2 to TRBJ1-1, with a weak D call TRBD1 (6 bases). From germline, CDR1 is SGHAT and CDR2 FQNNGV. The germline V and J ends were trimmed by 2 bases and 3 bases, with 13 bases remaining between them. CDR3 length: 15 amino acids.

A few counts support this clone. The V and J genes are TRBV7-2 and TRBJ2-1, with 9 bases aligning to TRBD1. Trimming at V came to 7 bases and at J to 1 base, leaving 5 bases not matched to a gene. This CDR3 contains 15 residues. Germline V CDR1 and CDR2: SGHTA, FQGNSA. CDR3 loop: CASTGQGPSYNEQFF. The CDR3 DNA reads TGTGCCAGCACTGGACAGGGGCCATCCTACAATGAGCAGTTCTTC.

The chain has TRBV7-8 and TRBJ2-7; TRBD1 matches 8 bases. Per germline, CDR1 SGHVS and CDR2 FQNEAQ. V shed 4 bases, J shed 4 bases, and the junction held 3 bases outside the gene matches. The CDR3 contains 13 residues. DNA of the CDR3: TGTGCCAGCAGCTCAGGGGGCGGATACGAGCAGTACTTC. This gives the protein CASSSGGGYEQYF.

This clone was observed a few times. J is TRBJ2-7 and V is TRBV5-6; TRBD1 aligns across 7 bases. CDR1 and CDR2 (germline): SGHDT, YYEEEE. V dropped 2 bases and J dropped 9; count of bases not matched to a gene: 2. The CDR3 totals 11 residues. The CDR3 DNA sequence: TGTGCCAGCAGCTTAGGGACAGCGCAGTACTTC. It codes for CASSLGTAQYF. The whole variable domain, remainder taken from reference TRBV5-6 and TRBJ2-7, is DAGVTQSPTHLIKTRGQQVTLRCSPKSGHDTVSWYQQALGQGPQFIFQYYEEEERQRGNFPDRFSGHQFPNYSSELNVNALLLGDSALYLCASSLGTAQYFGPGTRLTVT.

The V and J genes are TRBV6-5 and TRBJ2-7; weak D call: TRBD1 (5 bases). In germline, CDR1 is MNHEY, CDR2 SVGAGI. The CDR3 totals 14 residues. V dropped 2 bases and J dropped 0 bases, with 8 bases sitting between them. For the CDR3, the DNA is TGTGCCAGCAGTTACAGCAGGGACTCCTACGAGCAGTACTTC. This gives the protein CASSYSRDSYEQYF.

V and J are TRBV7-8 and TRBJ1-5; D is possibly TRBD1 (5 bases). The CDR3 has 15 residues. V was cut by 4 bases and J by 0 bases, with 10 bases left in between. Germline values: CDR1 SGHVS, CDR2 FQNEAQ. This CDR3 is CASSSSDSSNQPQHF. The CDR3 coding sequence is TGTGCCAGCAGCTCATCAGACAGTAGCAATCAGCCCCAGCATTTT.

The CDR3 DNA reads TGTGCCACCATCATGGGGCCTTCAAGTAATTCACCCCTCCACTTT. Protein sequence: CATIMGPSSNSPLHF. This chain joins TRBV2 and TRBJ1-6; D perhaps matches TRBD1 (5 bases). This CDR3 spans 15 amino acids. Deletions cut 10 bases from V and 6 bases from J, with 19 bases between. The V gene's germline CDR1 is SNHLY and CDR2 FYNNEI.

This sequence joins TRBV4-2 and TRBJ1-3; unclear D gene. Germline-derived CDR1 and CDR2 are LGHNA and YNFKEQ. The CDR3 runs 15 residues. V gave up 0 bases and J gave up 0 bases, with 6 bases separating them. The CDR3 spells CASSQDPGSGNTIYF. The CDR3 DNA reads TGTGCCAGCAGCCAAGACCCCGGCTCTGGAAACACCATATATTTT.